A selection of T cell receptor beta chains follows, all from one sample in a study of T cells in placental villitis. TCRdb's copy holds only in-frame clones and misses some; the assay was immunoSEQ multiplex PCR. In the table there are over 2,000 clones, more than 65% of which are singletons. Input material: placental tissue containing maternal and fetal cells. These receptors came from a human patient with villitis of unknown etiology; the placental T cells may come from both mother and fetus. Each CDR3 is given with its conserved first and last residue. The order of the fields is clone size, D gene, V gene, J gene, CDR3 protein, CDR3 DNA. The D gene is left open where the match is weak. Size values are once, few and many counts, or a class for expanded clones, and some rows have none.

few,NA,TRBV7-9,TRBJ2-3,CASSLRQSGDTQYF,TGTGCCAGCAGCTTACGGCAGTCAGGAGATACGCAGTATTTT
NA,TRBD1,TRBV2,TRBJ1-4,CASSELDRDEKLFF,TGTGCCAGCAGTGAATTGGACAGGGATGAAAAACTGTTTTTT
NA,NA,TRBV10-3,TRBJ2-3,CAIKASTDTQYF,TGTGCCATCAAGGCTAGCACAGATACGCAGTATTTT
NA,TRBD1,TRBV28,TRBJ1-2,CASTPSGTDYGYTF,TGTGCCAGCACCCCGTCCGGGACAGACTATGGCTACACCTTC
NA,NA,TRBV12-3/TRBV12-4,TRBJ2-2,CASSLGPTGELFF,TGTGCCAGCAGTTTAGGGCCGACCGGGGAGCTGTTTTTT
NA,NA,TRBV7-9,TRBJ2-3,CASSPLSDTQYF,TGTGCCAGCAGCCCACTTTCCGATACGCAGTATTTT
NA,NA,TRBV7-2,TRBJ2-1,CASSSRGAGGSSYNEQFF,TGTGCCAGCAGCTCCCGGGGGGCAGGAGGGAGCTCCTACAATGAGCAGTTCTTC
NA,NA,TRBV30,TRBJ2-7,CAWSRRYEQYF,TGTGCCTGGAGTCGACGGTACGAGCAGTACTTC
NA,NA,TRBV12-3/TRBV12-4,TRBJ2-5,CASLCGRQETQYF,TGTGCCAGCTTATGCGGCCGCCAAGAGACCCAGTACTTC
NA,NA,TRBV9,TRBJ1-2,CASNNNYGYTF,TGTGCCAGCAACAATAACTATGGCTACACCTTC
NA,NA,TRBV18,TRBJ2-5,CASSPSPETQYF,TGTGCCAGCTCACCGTCCCCAGAGACCCAGTACTTC
few,NA,TRBV28,TRBJ2-7,CASSPVGAPYEQYF,TGTGCCAGCAGTCCAGTGGGGGCACCATACGAGCAGTACTTC
few,TRBD1,TRBV2,TRBJ1-2,CASSELRTGRDGYTF,TGTGCCAGCAGCGAGTTGCGGACAGGGAGGGATGGCTACACCTTC